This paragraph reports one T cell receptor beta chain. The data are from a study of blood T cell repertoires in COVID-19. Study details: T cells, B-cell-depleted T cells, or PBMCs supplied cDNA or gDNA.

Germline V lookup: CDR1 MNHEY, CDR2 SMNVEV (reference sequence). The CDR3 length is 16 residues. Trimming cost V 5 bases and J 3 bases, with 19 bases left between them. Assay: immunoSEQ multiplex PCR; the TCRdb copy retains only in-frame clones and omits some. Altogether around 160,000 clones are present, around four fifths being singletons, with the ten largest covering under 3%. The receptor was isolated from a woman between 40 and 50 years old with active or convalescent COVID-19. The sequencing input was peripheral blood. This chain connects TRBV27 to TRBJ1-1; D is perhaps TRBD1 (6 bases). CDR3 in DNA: TGTGCCAGCAGTCCCTACACAGGGTCGGTTTACACTGAAGCTTTCTTT. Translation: CASSPYTGSVYTEAFF.